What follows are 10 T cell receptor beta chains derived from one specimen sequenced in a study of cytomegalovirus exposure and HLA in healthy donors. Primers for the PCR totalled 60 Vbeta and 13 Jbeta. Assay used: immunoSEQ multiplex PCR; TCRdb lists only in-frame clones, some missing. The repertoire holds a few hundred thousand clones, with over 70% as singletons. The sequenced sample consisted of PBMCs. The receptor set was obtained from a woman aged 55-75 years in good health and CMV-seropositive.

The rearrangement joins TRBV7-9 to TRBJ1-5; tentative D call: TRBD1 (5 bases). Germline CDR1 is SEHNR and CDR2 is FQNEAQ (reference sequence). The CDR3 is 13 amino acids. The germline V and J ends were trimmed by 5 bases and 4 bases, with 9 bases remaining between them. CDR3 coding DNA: TGTGCCAGCAGCCCCCAGGGAAATCAGCCCCAGCATTTT. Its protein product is CASSPQGNQPQHF.

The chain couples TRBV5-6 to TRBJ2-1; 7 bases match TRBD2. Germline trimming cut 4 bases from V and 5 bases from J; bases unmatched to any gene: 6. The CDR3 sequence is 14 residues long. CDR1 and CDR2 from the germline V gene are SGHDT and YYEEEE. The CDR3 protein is CASSQRLADNEQFF. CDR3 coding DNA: TGTGCCAGCAGCCAACGTCTAGCGGACAATGAGCAGTTCTTC.

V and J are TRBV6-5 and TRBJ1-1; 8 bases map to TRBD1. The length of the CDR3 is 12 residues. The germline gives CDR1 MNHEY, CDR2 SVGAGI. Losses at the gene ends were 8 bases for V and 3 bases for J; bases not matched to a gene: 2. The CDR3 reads CASSGQDTEAFF. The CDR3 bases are TGTGCCAGCTCGGGACAGGACACTGAAGCTTTCTTT.

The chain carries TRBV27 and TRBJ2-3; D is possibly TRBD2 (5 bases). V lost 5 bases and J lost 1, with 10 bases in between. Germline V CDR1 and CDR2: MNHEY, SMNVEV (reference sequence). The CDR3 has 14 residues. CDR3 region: CASSTRYGTDTQYF. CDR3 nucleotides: TGTGCCAGCAGTACTAGGTACGGCACAGATACGCAGTATTTT.

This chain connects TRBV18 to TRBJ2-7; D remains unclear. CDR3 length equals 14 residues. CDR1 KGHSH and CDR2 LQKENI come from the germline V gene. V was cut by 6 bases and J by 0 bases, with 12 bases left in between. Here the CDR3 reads CASSPRSSSYEQYF. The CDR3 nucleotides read TGTGCCAGCTCCCCTAGGTCGAGCTCCTACGAGCAGTACTTC.

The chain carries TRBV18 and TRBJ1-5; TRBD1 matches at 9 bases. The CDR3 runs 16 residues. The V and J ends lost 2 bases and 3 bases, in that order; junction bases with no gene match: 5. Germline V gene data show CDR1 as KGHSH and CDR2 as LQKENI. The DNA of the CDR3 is TGTGCCAGCTCACCAACAGGACAGGGGAACAATCAGCCCCAGCATTTT. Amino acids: CASSPTGQGNNQPQHF. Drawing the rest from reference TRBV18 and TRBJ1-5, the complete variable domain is NAGVMQNPRHLVRRRGQEARLRCSPMKGHSHVYWYRQLPEEGLKFMVYLQKENIIDESGMPKERFSAEFPKEGPSILRIQQVVRGDSAAYFCASSPTGQGNNQPQHFGDGTRLSIL.

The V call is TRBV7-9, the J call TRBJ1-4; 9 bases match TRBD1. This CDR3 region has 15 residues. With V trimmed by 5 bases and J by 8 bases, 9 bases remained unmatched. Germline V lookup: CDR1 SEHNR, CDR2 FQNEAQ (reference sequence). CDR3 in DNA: TGTGCCAGCAGCCCCCTGGGGACAGGGTCCGAAAAACTGTTTTTT. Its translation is CASSPLGTGSEKLFF.

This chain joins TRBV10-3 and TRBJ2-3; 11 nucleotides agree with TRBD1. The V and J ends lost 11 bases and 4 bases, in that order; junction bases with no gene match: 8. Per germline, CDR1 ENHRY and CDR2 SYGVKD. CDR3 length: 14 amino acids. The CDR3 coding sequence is TGTGCCGCCGGGGACAGGGGGAGAGCAGATACGCAGTATTTT. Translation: CAAGDRGRADTQYF.

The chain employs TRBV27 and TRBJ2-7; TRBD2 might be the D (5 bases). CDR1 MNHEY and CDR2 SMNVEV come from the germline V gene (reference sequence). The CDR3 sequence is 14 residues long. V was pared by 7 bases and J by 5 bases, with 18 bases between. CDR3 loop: CASNPTGFEDEQYF. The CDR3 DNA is TGTGCCAGCAACCCGACGGGGTTTGAGGACGAGCAGTACTTC.

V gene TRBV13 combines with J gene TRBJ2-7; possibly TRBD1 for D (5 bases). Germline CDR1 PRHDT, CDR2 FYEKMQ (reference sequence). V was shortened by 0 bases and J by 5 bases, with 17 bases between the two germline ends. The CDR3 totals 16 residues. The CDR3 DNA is TGTGCCAGCAGCTTAGGTGGGGCAGGGCGATTGGACGAGCAGTACTTC. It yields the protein CASSLGGAGRLDEQYF. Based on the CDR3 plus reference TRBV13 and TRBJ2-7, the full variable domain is AAGVIQSPRHLIKEKRETATLKCYPIPRHDTVYWYQQGPGQDPQFLISFYEKMQSDKGSIPDRFSAQQFSDYHSELNMSSLELGDSALYFCASSLGGAGRLDEQYFGPGTRLTVT.